A single T cell receptor (beta chain) is shown here with its context. What it binds is not known. This specimen comes from a study of identical twins. Regarding the study as a whole: Where out-of-frame alpha sequences were twin-shared, they showed excess low generation probability.

MiXCR, run by TCRdb on the 5' RACE reads, gives a single entry per CDR3 protein. Here the sample spans about 520,000 distinct CDR3 sequences, approximately 22% being singletons. Separately, the same data were catalogued under a study of T cells expressing NK-cell markers.

Sequencing was performed on CD4+ T cells sorted from blood. The clonotype comes from a young woman in good health.

This CDR3 is CASTGTGIGNEQFF. CDR3 in DNA: TGCGCCAGCACCGGGACAGGGATCGGCAATGAGCAGTTCTTC. The genes are TRBV10-2 and TRBJ2-1; 9 bases align to TRBD1. V was clipped by 7 bases and J by 6 bases; unmatched bases: 7. Germline V gene data show CDR1 as WSHSY and CDR2 as SAAADI. The CDR3 length is 14 residues.